These 16 T cell receptor beta chains were sequenced from one sample in a study of T cells in Graves' hyperthyroidism and ophthalmopathy. Amplification of TCR beta CDR3 regions was performed using RNA transcripts as template. With the HTBI primer set, the TCR CDR3 went through a first round of RT-PCR. TCRdb fed the multiplex PCR reads into MiXCR, producing one record per CDR3 protein. The table records about 460,000 distinct CDR3 sequences, 22% of them present only once. The material sequenced was blood. These receptor sequences come from a woman in her 70s with Graves' ophthalmopathy.

V and J are TRBV6-1 and TRBJ2-7, with D uncertain. Trimming shortened V by 3 bases and J by 3 bases, and 18 bases separated the two germline ends. The CDR3 sequence is 16 residues long. The germline V gene has CDR1 MNHNS and CDR2 SASEGT. DNA for the CDR3: TGTGCCAGCAGTGATGTCGGGTTTATGTCGGACTACGAGCAGTACTTC. As protein: CASSDVGFMSDYEQYF.

This clonotype came up many times. The chain couples TRBV20-1 to TRBJ2-7; 10 nucleotides line up with TRBD1. Germline V gives CDR1 DFQATT, CDR2 SNEGSKA (reference sequence). The CDR3 sequence is 15 residues long. The junction had 9 bases not matched to a gene; V was cut back by 0 bases and J by 7 bases. CDR3 DNA: TGCAGTGCTAGAGATTCGAACGACAGGGGGCAGGAGCAGTACTTC. It codes for CSARDSNDRGQEQYF.

Of note for this clonotype: Germline is not matched at one junction end, which may reflect a read error. The J gene is TRBJ1-1, the V gene TRBV19; TRBD1 might be the D (5 bases). This CDR3 contains 14 residues. Germline V gene data show CDR1 as LNHDA and CDR2 as SQIVND (reference sequence). In DNA, the CDR3 is TGTGCCAGTAGTTTCAACCGGGCGGACACTGAAACTTTCTTT. Its protein is CASSFNRADTETFF.

This chain links TRBV6-1 with TRBJ2-7; D perhaps matches TRBD2 (5 bases). V was pared by 6 bases and J by 6 bases, with 9 bases between. This CDR3 region has 11 residues. Germline CDR1 and CDR2: MNHNS and SASEGT. The CDR3 bases are TGTGCCAGCAGACGGGAAGGCGAGCAGTACTTC. Translated: CASRREGEQYF.

This clonotype was recorded at least ten times. V and J are TRBV6-2 or TRBV6-3 and TRBJ2-5; possible D gene TRBD2, 6 bases. The germline V gene has CDR1 MNHEY and CDR2 SVGEGT. Between the trimmed V and J ends, which lost 0 bases and 5 bases, there was a span of 7 bases. This CDR3 has 13 residues. The CDR3 DNA sequence: TGTGCCAGCAGTTACTCTCGGGGGGAGACCCAGTACTTC. Its translation is CASSYSRGETQYF.

This rearrangement joins TRBV3-1 to TRBJ1-3; 9 nucleotides agree with TRBD1. The CDR3 is made up of 16 amino acids. The germline gives CDR1 LGHDT, CDR2 YNNKEL (reference sequence). The V and J ends lost 4 bases and 4 bases, in that order; junction bases with no gene match: 8. The CDR3 sequence: CASSPSPGQGGNTIYF. For the CDR3, the DNA is TGTGCCAGCAGCCCCTCTCCGGGACAGGGAGGAAACACCATATATTTT.

The chain is built from TRBV20-1 and TRBJ2-7; TRBD2 might be the D (6 bases). The CDR3 totals 13 residues. V shed 6 bases and J shed 3 bases, with 15 bases lying between them. CDR1 is DFQATT, CDR2 SNEGSKA, per germline (reference sequence). The CDR3 DNA reads TGCAGTGCGGACTTCGGGGGACTCTACGAGCAGTACTTC. Encoded protein: CSADFGGLYEQYF.

The chain combines TRBV9 with TRBJ1-1; D gene unclear. This CDR3 region has 14 residues. V shed 1 base and J shed 2 bases, with 9 bases lying between them. Germline V gene sequence: CDR1 SGDLS, CDR2 YYNGEE. CDR3 in amino acids: CASSVSWGNTEAFF. Written as DNA, the CDR3 is TGTGCCAGCAGCGTATCTTGGGGAAACACTGAAGCTTTCTTT.

The chain employs TRBV18 and TRBJ2-7, with 12 nucleotides matching TRBD1. Per the germline V gene, CDR1 is KGHSH and CDR2 is LQKENI. V trimming: 4 bases; J trimming: 5 bases; junction bases outside the gene matches: 9. This CDR3 is 16 amino acids long. CDR3: CASSLITGQGAHEQYF. CDR3 bases: TGTGCCAGCTCACTGATAACGGGACAGGGGGCCCACGAGCAGTACTTC.

V is TRBV20-1 and J is TRBJ2-1; 9 bases are a match to TRBD2. Looked up from germline, CDR1 is DFQATT and CDR2 is SNEGSKA (reference sequence). V shed 5 bases and J 0 bases; nucleotides not matched to a gene: 2. The CDR3 extends over 14 amino acids. The DNA for the CDR3 is TGCAGTGCTTGTAGCGGGAGCTCCTACAATGAGCAGTTCTTC. Protein product: CSACSGSSYNEQFF.

This clonotype turned up a few times. The genes are TRBV3-1 and TRBJ2-5; 12 bases match TRBD2. From germline, CDR1 is LGHDT and CDR2 YNNKEL (reference sequence). The CDR3 sequence is 16 residues long. Trimming took 4 bases from V and 7 from J; bases not matched to a gene: 10. The CDR3, as DNA: TGTGCCAGCAGCCTTGGACTAGCGGGAACCTCCGCGACCCAGTACTTC. Translation gives CASSLGLAGTSATQYF.

This clonotype was recorded a few times. The CDR3 region is CASSSPGGGGGQPQHF. DNA of the CDR3: TGTGCCAGCAGTTCCCCAGGGGGGGGGGGGGGTCAGCCCCAGCATTTT. The genes are TRBV28 and TRBJ1-5, with 7 bases fitting TRBD1. The germline CDR1 and CDR2 sequences are MDHEN and SYDVKM. V lost 4 bases and J lost 6; bases outside the gene matches: 12. The CDR3 loop spans 16 amino acids.

This clonotype was seen only a few times. The chain has TRBV2 and TRBJ1-2, with a tentative D call TRBD1 (5 bases). Trimming pared 1 base from V and 7 bases from J, leaving 13 bases between. This CDR3 comprises 14 residues. CDR1 and CDR2 (germline): SNHLY, FYNNEI. The CDR3 reads CASSEGIRGGGYTF. The CDR3 DNA sequence: TGTGCCAGCAGTGAAGGCATACGGGGGGGTGGCTACACCTTC.

This clonotype was observed a few times. The chain couples TRBV20-1 to TRBJ1-1; a weak D match, TRBD1 (5 bases). Germline values: CDR1 DFQATT, CDR2 SNEGSKA (reference sequence). Trimming removed 1 base from V and 1 base from J, with 16 bases in between. The CDR3 covers 16 residues. In nucleotides, the CDR3 is TGCAGTGCTAGAGGGGCGTGGGGGGTGGCGAACACTGAAGCTTTCTTT. Protein sequence: CSARGAWGVANTEAFF.

The chain couples TRBV5-5 to TRBJ2-1, with 7 bases fitting TRBD2. Germline V gives CDR1 SGHKS, CDR2 YYEKEE (reference sequence). The V segment lost 1 base and the J segment 0 bases; nucleotides outside the gene matches: 10. The CDR3 totals 18 residues. The CDR3 sequence is CASSLSASAGVSYNEQFF. The DNA for the CDR3 is TGTGCCAGCAGCTTGAGTGCTTCGGCGGGAGTCTCCTACAATGAGCAGTTCTTC.

Regarding this clonotype: A much larger clone lies one base from this, so it may be a read error. The rearrangement links TRBV2 to TRBJ1-2; no clear D gene. Trimming stripped 2 bases from V and 8 bases from J, with 9 bases between. Germline V gene data show CDR1 as SNHLY and CDR2 as FYNNEI. The length of the CDR3 is 12 residues. Here the CDR3 reads CASSEKGRGYTF. As DNA, the CDR3 is TGTGCCAGCAGTGAAAAGGGTCGGGGCTACACCTTC.